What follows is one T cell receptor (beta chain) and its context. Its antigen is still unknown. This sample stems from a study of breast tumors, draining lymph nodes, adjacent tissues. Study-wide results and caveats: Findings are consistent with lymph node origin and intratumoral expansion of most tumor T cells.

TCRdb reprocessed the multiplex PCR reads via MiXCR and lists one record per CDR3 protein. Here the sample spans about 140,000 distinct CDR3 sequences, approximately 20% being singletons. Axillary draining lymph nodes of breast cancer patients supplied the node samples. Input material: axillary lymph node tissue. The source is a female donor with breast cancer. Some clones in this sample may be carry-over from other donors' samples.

The CDR3 DNA follows: TGTGCCAGCAGCTTAGGACGGGACAGGGCCTACGAGCAGTACTTC. Encoded protein: CASSLGRDRAYEQYF. The rearrangement joins TRBV11-2 to TRBJ2-7, with 9 bases fitting TRBD1. Germline CDR1 SGHAT, CDR2 FQNNGV. The CDR3 covers 15 residues. J was trimmed by 2 bases and V by 1 base; bases with no gene match: 3.